A selection of T cell receptor beta chains follows, all from one sample in a study of T cells in Graves' hyperthyroidism and ophthalmopathy. Via MiXCR, TCRdb re-called the multiplex PCR reads, giving one row per CDR3 protein. The sample shows 350,000 to 400,000 distinct CDR3 sequences, 15% to 20% of them seen only once. Sequencing was done on a sample of blood. These receptors were collected from a woman younger than 35 with Graves' hyperthyroidism. Both conserved end residues are part of each CDR3. Fields, in order: D gene, V gene, J gene, clone size, CDR3 DNA, CDR3 protein. A D gene is named only where the DNA matches it firmly. Some rows mark clone size as missing; the rest say once, few, many or name a class of expanded clone.

D gene: TRBD2
V gene: TRBV7-2
J gene: TRBJ2-2
clone size: few
CDR3 DNA: TGTGCCAGCAGCTTAAGGCTAGCGGGGGCCGCCACGGGGGAGCTGTTTTTT
CDR3 protein: CASSLRLAGAATGELFF

D gene: TRBD2
V gene: TRBV12-3/TRBV12-4
J gene: TRBJ2-2
clone size: -
CDR3 DNA: TGTGCCAGCAGTTTCCTACTAGCGGGGGGGGCCGGGGAGCTGTTTTTT
CDR3 protein: CASSFLLAGGAGELFF

D gene: TRBD1
V gene: TRBV5-1
J gene: TRBJ2-5
clone size: many
CDR3 DNA: TGCGCCAGCAGCATGGGACAGGGAACGGAGACCCAGTACTTC
CDR3 protein: CASSMGQGTETQYF

D gene: -
V gene: TRBV12-3/TRBV12-4
J gene: TRBJ1-1
clone size: many
CDR3 DNA: TGTGCCAGCAGCCTTGGACACGCTGAAGCTTTCTTT
CDR3 protein: CASSLGHAEAFF

D gene: TRBD1
V gene: TRBV28
J gene: TRBJ2-7
clone size: many
CDR3 DNA: TGTGCCACCCGACAGGGATCCTACGAGCAGTACTTC
CDR3 protein: CATRQGSYEQYF

D gene: -
V gene: TRBV15
J gene: TRBJ1-5
clone size: many
CDR3 DNA: TGTGCCACCAGCAGCCTGTCTCAGCCCCAGCATTTT
CDR3 protein: CATSSLSQPQHF

D gene: -
V gene: TRBV7-9
J gene: TRBJ2-2
clone size: -
CDR3 DNA: TGTGCCAGCAGCTTATCAGGGGACTTTTGGAGGGAGCTGTTTTTT
CDR3 protein: CASSLSGDFWRELFF

D gene: -
V gene: TRBV28
J gene: TRBJ2-7
clone size: many
CDR3 DNA: TGTGCCAGCAAAGACTACGAGCAGTACTTC
CDR3 protein: CASKDYEQYF

D gene: -
V gene: TRBV6-1
J gene: TRBJ2-7
clone size: -
CDR3 DNA: TGTGCCAGCAGTGAAGAGGTTGAACACCCCTACGAGCAGTACTTC
CDR3 protein: CASSEEVEHPYEQYF

D gene: -
V gene: TRBV4-1
J gene: TRBJ2-7
clone size: once
CDR3 DNA: TGCGCCAGCAGCCAAGATTTGTTGGGGCTTGAGGGTACCACAGGCTCCTACGAGCAGTACTTC
CDR3 protein: CASSQDLLGLEGTTGSYEQYF

D gene: -
V gene: TRBV9
J gene: TRBJ1-5
clone size: many
CDR3 DNA: TGTGCCAGCAGCGTAGCAGGGGGCAATCAGCCCCAGCATTTT
CDR3 protein: CASSVAGGNQPQHF

D gene: TRBD2
V gene: TRBV20-1
J gene: TRBJ2-7
clone size: many
CDR3 DNA: TGCAGTGCTAGTCCTAGCGGGGGCTACGAGCAGTACTTC
CDR3 protein: CSASPSGGYEQYF

D gene: -
V gene: TRBV7-9
J gene: TRBJ1-5
clone size: many
CDR3 DNA: TGTGCCAGCAGCTTATCGGGGGCTCAGCCCCAGCATTTT
CDR3 protein: CASSLSGAQPQHF

D gene: TRBD2
V gene: TRBV15
J gene: TRBJ2-3
clone size: -
CDR3 DNA: TGTGCCACCAGCAGAGGCCAAAGCGGGATTGAAGATACGCAGTATTTT
CDR3 protein: CATSRGQSGIEDTQYF

D gene: -
V gene: TRBV11-2
J gene: TRBJ1-5
clone size: many
CDR3 DNA: TGTGCCAGCAGCTTAACCAGGGAGGGGGATCAGCCCCAGCATTTT
CDR3 protein: CASSLTREGDQPQHF

D gene: TRBD2
V gene: TRBV6-5
J gene: TRBJ2-7
clone size: many
CDR3 DNA: TGTGCCAGCAGTACTAGCGGGAGCTACGAGCAGTACTTC
CDR3 protein: CASSTSGSYEQYF

D gene: TRBD1
V gene: TRBV20-1
J gene: TRBJ1-1
clone size: many
CDR3 DNA: TGCAGTGCTCAACAGGGGGCGGTCTGGAACACTGAAGCTTTCTTT
CDR3 protein: CSAQQGAVWNTEAFF

D gene: TRBD1
V gene: TRBV5-1
J gene: TRBJ2-7
clone size: many
CDR3 DNA: TGCGCCAGCAGCTTGGGAGGACAGGCCGCCTACGAGCAGTACTTC
CDR3 protein: CASSLGGQAAYEQYF

D gene: -
V gene: TRBV3-1
J gene: TRBJ2-5
clone size: many
CDR3 DNA: TGTGCCAGCAGTCACGTAGAGACCCAGTACTTC
CDR3 protein: CASSHVETQYF

D gene: TRBD1
V gene: TRBV15
J gene: TRBJ1-1
clone size: few
CDR3 DNA: TGTGCCACCAGCAGGCGGGACAGGGGCAGCGCTGAAGCTTTCTTT
CDR3 protein: CATSRRDRGSAEAFF